The 20 T cell receptor beta chains below come from one sample, sequenced in a study of CD8 T cells in ankylosing spondylitis. Each CDR3 protein gets one entry after TCRdb re-called the 5' RACE reads with MiXCR. The repertoire consists of about 220,000 distinct CDR3 sequences, with 20% to 30% occurring once and the leading ten covering under 7%. The sequenced material came from blood, either unsorted or a sorted T cell fraction (not recorded which). Receptor source: a male donor with ankylosing spondylitis or in good health (not recorded which).

The chain links TRBV18 to TRBJ2-2; TRBD2 agrees at 12 bases. Germline trimming cut 6 bases from V and 2 bases from J; bases unmatched to any gene: 7. The CDR3 has 17 amino acids. Per the germline V gene, CDR1 is KGHSH and CDR2 is LQKENI. CDR3 protein: CASSQGLAGTNTGELFF. CDR3 coding DNA: TGTGCCAGCTCCCAAGGACTAGCGGGAACTAACACCGGGGAGCTGTTTTTT.

This clonotype was found many times. The CDR3, as DNA: TGTGCCAGCAGTTTGTGGGGGACGAGCACAGATACGCAGTATTTT. Protein sequence: CASSLWGTSTDTQYF. V is TRBV6-2 or TRBV6-3 and J is TRBJ2-3; D may match TRBD1 or TRBD2 (5 bases each). Germline V gene sequence: CDR1 MNHEY, CDR2 SVGEGT. The CDR3 length is 15 residues. Trimming took off 4 bases at V and 0 bases at J, with 11 bases between the two ends.

The V and J genes are TRBV29-1 and TRBJ2-7; 7 nucleotides agree with TRBD1. The CDR3 is 12 amino acids. CDR1 is SQVTM, CDR2 ANQGSEA, per germline. The V and J ends lost 4 bases and 0 bases, in that order; junction bases with no gene match: 0. The CDR3 loop reads CSVGDSSYEQYF. For the CDR3, the DNA is TGCAGCGTTGGGGACAGCTCCTACGAGCAGTACTTC.

The chain combines TRBV5-6 with TRBJ2-7; TRBD1 matches at 10 bases. The CDR3 consists of 14 residues. Germline V lookup: CDR1 SGHDT, CDR2 YYEEEE. The V segment lost 1 base and the J segment 5 bases; nucleotides outside the gene matches: 3. This CDR3 is CASSLTGQGNEQYF. CDR3 in DNA: TGTGCCAGCAGCTTGACGGGACAGGGGAACGAGCAGTACTTC. Variable domain in full (rest from reference TRBV5-6 and TRBJ2-7): DAGVTQSPTHLIKTRGQQVTLRCSPKSGHDTVSWYQQALGQGPQFIFQYYEEEERQRGNFPDRFSGHQFPNYSSELNVNALLLGDSALYLCASSLTGQGNEQYFGPGTRLTVT.

This clonotype showed up many times. The chain joins TRBV20-1 to TRBJ1-4, with a possible D match to TRBD1 (5 bases). CDR3 length: 12 residues. V was cut by 5 bases and J by 8 bases, with 12 bases left in between. Germline CDR1 is DFQATT and CDR2 is SNEGSKA (reference sequence). CDR3 in DNA: TGCAGTGCTGTAACGGAGGGGGAAAAACTGTTTTTT. Its protein product is CSAVTEGEKLFF.

V and J are TRBV6-1 and TRBJ1-2, with a tentative D call TRBD1 (5 bases). Germline V gene lookup returns CDR1 MNHNS and CDR2 SASEGT. Trimming removed 3 bases at V and 4 bases at J, with 9 bases between. This CDR3 is built from 13 residues. In DNA form, the CDR3 reads TGTGCCAGCAGTGACCCTGGGGCCTATGGCTACACCTTC. Its protein product is CASSDPGAYGYTF.

The rearrangement joins TRBV20-1 to TRBJ2-3, with D perhaps matching TRBD2 (6 bases). There are 12 residues in the CDR3. V lost 4 bases and J lost 3, with 8 bases in between. Germline CDR1 is DFQATT and CDR2 is SNEGSKA (reference sequence). CDR3 in amino acids: CSAIRETDTQYF. DNA for the CDR3: TGCAGTGCTATCCGGGAGACAGATACGCAGTATTTT.

This clonotype was observed once. Germline and junction disagree at one end, which may indicate a read error. The chain employs TRBV7-7 and TRBJ2-1, with a weak D call TRBD1 (6 bases). The CDR3 sequence is 19 residues long. CDR1 is SSHAT and CDR2 is FNYEAQ in the germline V gene (reference sequence). The CDR3 DNA follows: TGTGCTAGCAGCTTAGACATACAGGGTTTCCTGGCCCCCTACAATGAGCAGTTCTTC. This encodes CASSLDIQGFLAPYNEQFF.

The chain links TRBV3-1 to TRBJ2-1; the match to TRBD1 covers 9 bases. The ends lost 4 bases at V and 9 bases at J; junction bases unmatched: 10. The CDR3 totals 15 residues. Germline V gene lookup returns CDR1 LGHDT and CDR2 YNNKEL (reference sequence). The CDR3 nucleotides read TGTGCCAGCAGCCCGGCCCAGGGACAGGGCAGTGAGCAGTTCTTC. It encodes CASSPAQGQGSEQFF.

In this sample, this clonotype turned up once. V is TRBV5-1 and J is TRBJ1-4, with unresolved D. Germline values: CDR1 SGHRS, CDR2 YFSETQ. Deletions cut 1 base from V and 8 bases from J, with 12 bases between. The CDR3 loop spans 14 amino acids. This CDR3 reads CASSLSTGEEKLFF. The CDR3 DNA follows: TGCGCCAGCAGCTTGTCTACCGGCGAGGAAAAACTGTTTTTT.

The chain is built from TRBV12-3 or TRBV12-4 and TRBJ2-5, with 11 bases identical to TRBD2. There are 15 residues in the CDR3. V gave up 6 bases and J gave up 4 bases; unmatched junction bases: 7. CDR3 bases: TGTGCCAGCAGCCCCCTAGCGGGAGGCCCAGAGACCCAGTACTTC. Translated, it gives CASSPLAGGPETQYF.

The rearrangement joins TRBV29-1 to TRBJ2-7; 10 bases fit TRBD2. CDR3 length: 14 amino acids. Per the germline V gene, CDR1 is SQVTM and CDR2 is ANQGSEA. J lost 6 bases, V lost 2 bases, and 7 bases had no gene match. CDR3 bases: TGCAGCGTTGAATTAAGCCTAGCGGGAGTCGAGCAGTACTTC. This encodes CSVELSLAGVEQYF.

The chain has TRBV10-3 and TRBJ2-1, with D hard to call. Germline CDR1 ENHRY, CDR2 SYGVKD. The CDR3 extends over 12 amino acids. The ends were cut back, 7 bases at V and 12 bases at J, with 16 bases in the middle. The DNA of the CDR3 is TGTGCCATCAATCCGGGCCCTGGTGGGCAGTTCTTC. Translation: CAINPGPGGQFF.

This clonotype was counted only a few times. This rearrangement joins TRBV7-2 to TRBJ2-7, with 7 bases fitting TRBD2. The CDR3 runs to 15 residues. J lost 7 bases, V lost 0 bases, and 9 bases had no gene match. CDR1 is SGHTA, CDR2 FQGNSA, per germline. The CDR3 loop reads CASSLAHGGGAEQYF. The CDR3 DNA reads as TGTGCCAGCAGCTTAGCCCATGGGGGAGGGGCTGAGCAGTACTTC.

This clonotype was seen more than once but under ten times. V usage is TRBV29-1 and J usage is TRBJ2-3, with D possibly TRBD2 on 6 matching bases. The CDR3 contains 17 residues. V was shortened by 0 bases and J by 2 bases, with 18 bases between the two germline ends. CDR1 is SQVTM, CDR2 ANQGSEA, per germline. DNA of the CDR3: TGCAGCGTTGAAGATAGAGGAGGGACCCGAAACACAGATACGCAGTATTTT. Its translation: CSVEDRGGTRNTDTQYF.

This rearrangement joins TRBV12-3 or TRBV12-4 to TRBJ1-2, with no clear D. CDR3 length: 12 residues. The V gene lost 4 bases and the J gene lost 4 bases, with 7 bases spanning the gap. The CDR3 bases are TGTGCCAGCAGTTCCCACCCCTATGGCTACACCTTC. Amino acids: CASSSHPYGYTF.

This chain uses TRBV5-1 with TRBJ2-1; D ambiguous. There are 14 residues in the CDR3. Germline V lookup: CDR1 SGHRS, CDR2 YFSETQ. Trimming shortened V by 6 bases and J by 0 bases, and 10 bases separated the two germline ends. The CDR3: CASTLSSSYNEQFF. The CDR3 DNA sequence: TGCGCCAGCACTTTATCGAGCTCCTACAATGAGCAGTTCTTC. Together with reference TRBV5-1 and TRBJ2-1, the CDR3 gives the full variable domain: KAGVTQTPRYLIKTRGQQVTLSCSPISGHRSVSWYQQTPGQGLQFLFEYFSETQRNKGNFPGRFSGRQFSNSRSEMNVSTLELGDSALYLCASTLSSSYNEQFFGPGTRLTVL.

This clonotype was picked up many times. The rearrangement uses TRBV18 and TRBJ2-1, with 7 bases aligning to TRBD1. Per germline, CDR1 KGHSH and CDR2 LQKENI. CDR3 length equals 16 residues. With 3 bases clipped from V and 0 bases from J, the junction kept 5 bases outside the gene matches. In DNA form, the CDR3 reads TGTGCCAGCTCACCCCTACAGGGGAGCTCCTACAATGAGCAGTTCTTC. Amino acids: CASSPLQGSSYNEQFF.

V is TRBV5-1 and J is TRBJ2-1; D gene uncertain. The CDR3 is 15 residues long. The V and J ends lost 6 bases and 2 bases respectively, with 15 bases between them. Germline-derived CDR1 and CDR2 are SGHRS and YFSETQ. The CDR3 protein is CASKSAGLAYNEQFF. The CDR3 DNA is TGCGCCAGCAAAAGCGCAGGATTAGCCTACAATGAGCAGTTCTTC. The variable domain in full, with the rest retrieved from reference TRBV5-1 and TRBJ2-1, is KAGVTQTPRYLIKTRGQQVTLSCSPISGHRSVSWYQQTPGQGLQFLFEYFSETQRNKGNFPGRFSGRQFSNSRSEMNVSTLELGDSALYLCASKSAGLAYNEQFFGPGTRLTVL.

This clonotype was counted at least ten times. V is TRBV29-1 and J is TRBJ2-1; D unresolved. Looked up from germline, CDR1 is SQVTM and CDR2 is ANQGSEA. CDR3 size: 13 residues. V was shortened by 4 bases and J by 3 bases, with 10 bases between the two germline ends. The CDR3 DNA is TGCAGCGTTGGGGGTTCCTACTACAATGAGCAGTTCTTC. It yields the protein CSVGGSYYNEQFF.